The 2 T cell receptor beta chains below were found in one sample sequenced in a study of shared clonotypes between healthy human individuals. Clones were read by immunoSEQ multiplex PCR, and TCRdb kept only the in-frame ones, dropping some. This table holds some 1 million clones, 70% to 80% found once. Input material: memory CD4+ T cells sorted from blood. Subset defined: CD45RA-negative fraction. The receptors shown here come from a man between 18 and 35 years old in good health.

The chain recombines TRBV12-5 with TRBJ1-3, with D unresolved. Trimming took off 4 bases at V and 0 bases at J, with 16 bases between the two ends. This CDR3 contains 17 residues. CDR1 is LGHNT and CDR2 is FRNRAP in the germline V gene. As DNA, the CDR3 is TGTGCTAGTGGTTACGAAGGGAATCGCCTCTCTGGAAACACCATATATTTT. It codes for CASGYEGNRLSGNTIYF.

Only a few counts were recorded for this clone. This chain uses TRBV14 with TRBJ2-2, with D possibly called TRBD1 or TRBD2 (5 bases each). Trimming left V 4 bases short and J 0 bases short, with 18 bases between. Looked up from germline, CDR1 is SGHDN and CDR2 is FVKESK. The CDR3 loop spans 18 amino acids. The CDR3 here is CASSPGTNLITNTGELFF. As DNA, the CDR3 is TGTGCCAGCAGCCCCGGGACCAACCTGATCACGAACACCGGGGAGCTGTTTTTT.